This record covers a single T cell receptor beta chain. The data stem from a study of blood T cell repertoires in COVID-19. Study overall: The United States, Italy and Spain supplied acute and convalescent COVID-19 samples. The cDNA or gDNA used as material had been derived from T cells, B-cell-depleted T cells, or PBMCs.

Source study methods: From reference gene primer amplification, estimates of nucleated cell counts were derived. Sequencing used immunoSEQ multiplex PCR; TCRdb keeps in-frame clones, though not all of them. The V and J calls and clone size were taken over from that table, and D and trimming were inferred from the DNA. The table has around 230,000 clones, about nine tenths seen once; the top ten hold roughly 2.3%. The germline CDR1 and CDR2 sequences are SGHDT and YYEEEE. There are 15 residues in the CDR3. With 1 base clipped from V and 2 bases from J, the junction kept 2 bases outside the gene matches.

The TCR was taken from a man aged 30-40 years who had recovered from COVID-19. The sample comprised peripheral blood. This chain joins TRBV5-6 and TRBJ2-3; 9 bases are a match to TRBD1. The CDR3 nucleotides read TGTGCCAGCAGCTTGTGGACAGGGGACACAGATACGCAGTATTTT. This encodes CASSLWTGDTDTQYF. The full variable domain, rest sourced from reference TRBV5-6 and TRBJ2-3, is DAGVTQSPTHLIKTRGQQVTLRCSPKSGHDTVSWYQQALGQGPQFIFQYYEEEERQRGNFPDRFSGHQFPNYSSELNVNALLLGDSALYLCASSLWTGDTDTQYFGPGTRLTVL.